This paragraph reports one T cell receptor (beta chain). This specimen comes from a study of T cells after yellow fever vaccination. The CDR3 totals 14 residues. CDR1 and CDR2 from the germline V gene are SEHNR and FQNEAQ (reference sequence). With 1 base removed from V and 4 bases from J, the gap between germline ends came to 10 bases. TCRdb recomputed calls from the 5' RACE reads with MiXCR, one row per CDR3 protein. The data hold 250,000 to 300,000 distinct CDR3 sequences, with about 5.2% observed a single time. The sample in question was CD4+ T cells sorted from PBMCs, obtained on the day of the yellow fever booster vaccination. The gene calls are TRBV7-9 and TRBJ1-2; TRBD1 is a possible D gene (6 bases). The TCR sequence derives from a man aged 18 to 29 who received the YFV17D yellow fever vaccine. This CDR3 is CASSLDGGSYGYTF. In nucleotides, the CDR3 is TGTGCCAGCAGCTTAGACGGGGGCAGCTATGGCTACACCTTC.